A single T cell receptor beta chain is shown here with its context. Its specificity is unknown. These data belong to a study of cytomegalovirus exposure and HLA in healthy donors. Study outcomes and limitations: As a later analysis revealed, most CMV-associated TCR beta chains appeared HLA-restricted.

Healthy bone marrow donors made up the donor group. The primer mix had 60 Vbeta and 13 Jbeta primers. Libraries were prepared by immunoSEQ multiplex PCR; TCRdb keeps only in-frame clonotypes and omits some of them. The repertoire holds 150,000 to 200,000 clones, with around 84% as singletons. V was clipped by 1 base and J by 3 bases; unmatched bases: 2. Germline V gene lookup returns CDR1 SGHKS and CDR2 YYEKEE (reference sequence). CDR3 size: 14 residues. Sequencing was carried out using PBMCs. The chain employs TRBV5-5 and TRBJ2-7; 9 bases are a match to TRBD1. This TCR came from a girl aged 2 to 10 in good health and CMV-seropositive. The CDR3 loop reads CASSLTTGGYEQYF. In nucleotides, the CDR3 is TGTGCCAGCAGCTTGACGACAGGGGGCTACGAGCAGTACTTC. Supplemented by reference TRBV5-5 and TRBJ2-7, the full variable domain reads DAGVTQSPTHLIKTRGQQVTLRCSPISGHKSVSWYQQVLGQGPQFIFQYYEKEERGRGNFPDRFSARQFPNYSSELNVNALLLGDSALYLCASSLTTGGYEQYFGPGTRLTVT.